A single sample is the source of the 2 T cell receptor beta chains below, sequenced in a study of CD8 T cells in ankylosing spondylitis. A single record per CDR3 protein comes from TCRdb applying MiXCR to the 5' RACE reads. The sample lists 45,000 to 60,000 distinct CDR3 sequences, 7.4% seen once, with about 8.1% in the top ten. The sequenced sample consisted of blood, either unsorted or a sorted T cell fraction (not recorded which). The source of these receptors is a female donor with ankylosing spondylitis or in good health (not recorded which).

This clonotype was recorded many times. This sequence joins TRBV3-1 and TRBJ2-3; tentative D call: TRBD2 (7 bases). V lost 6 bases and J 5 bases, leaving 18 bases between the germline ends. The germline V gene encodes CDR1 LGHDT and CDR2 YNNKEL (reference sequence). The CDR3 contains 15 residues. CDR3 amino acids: CASSSPGGRGDTQYF. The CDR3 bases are TGTGCCAGCAGTTCCCCCGGGGGGCGGGGAGATACGCAGTATTTT.

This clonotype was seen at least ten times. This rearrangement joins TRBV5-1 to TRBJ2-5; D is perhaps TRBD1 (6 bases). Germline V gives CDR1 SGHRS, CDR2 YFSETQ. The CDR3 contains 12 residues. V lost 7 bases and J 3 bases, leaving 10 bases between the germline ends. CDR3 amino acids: CASRRQEETQYF. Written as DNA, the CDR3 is TGCGCCAGCCGCCGACAGGAAGAGACCCAGTACTTC.